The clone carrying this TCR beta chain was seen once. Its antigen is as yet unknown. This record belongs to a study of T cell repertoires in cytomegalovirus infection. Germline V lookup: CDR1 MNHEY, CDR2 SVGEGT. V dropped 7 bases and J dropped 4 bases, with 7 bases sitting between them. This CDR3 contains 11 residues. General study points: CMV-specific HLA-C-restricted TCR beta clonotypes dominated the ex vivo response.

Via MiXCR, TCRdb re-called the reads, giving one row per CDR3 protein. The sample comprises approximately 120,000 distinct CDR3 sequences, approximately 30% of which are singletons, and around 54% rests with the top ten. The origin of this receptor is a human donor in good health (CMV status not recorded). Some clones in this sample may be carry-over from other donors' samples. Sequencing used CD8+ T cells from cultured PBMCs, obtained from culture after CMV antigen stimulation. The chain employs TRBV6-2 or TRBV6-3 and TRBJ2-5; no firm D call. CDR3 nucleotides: TGTGCCAGCATCAGTGGAGAGACCCAGTACTTC. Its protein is CASISGETQYF.